Shown below are 17 T cell receptor beta chains from a single sample sequenced in a study of blood T cell repertoires in COVID-19. Only in-frame clones appear in the TCRdb table, and some are missing; sequencing was by immunoSEQ multiplex PCR. The sample includes about 200,000 clones, about 80% of them seen just once. Sequencing input: peripheral blood. These receptors all come from a woman aged 55-70 years with COVID-19, enrolled during active disease.

The rearrangement uses TRBV18 and TRBJ1-2, with a weak D call TRBD1 (6 bases). This CDR3 contains 14 residues. V was cut by 2 bases and J by 7 bases, with 14 bases left in between. Germline loops: CDR1 KGHSH, CDR2 LQKENI. This CDR3 reads CASSPGRGGAGYTF. The CDR3 DNA reads TGTGCCAGCTCACCAGGCAGGGGAGGGGCTGGCTACACCTTC.

Regarding this clone: The junction departs from the called germline gene at one end, perhaps through a read error. The CDR3 sequence: CAWSVGTGFYHEQFF. The CDR3 nucleotides are TGTGCCTGGAGTGTAGGGACAGGTTTCTACCATGAGCAGTTCTTC. The V and J genes are TRBV30 and TRBJ2-1, with TRBD1 matching 8 bases. The CDR3 consists of 15 residues. Germline CDR1 GTSNPN, CDR2 SVGIG (reference sequence).

The CDR3 region is CASSFLAGVGTYNEQFF. For the CDR3, the DNA is TGTGCCAGCAGTTTCCTAGCGGGTGTTGGAACCTACAATGAGCAGTTCTTC. The rearrangement joins TRBV27 to TRBJ2-1, with TRBD2 matching over 8 bases. Germline V lookup: CDR1 MNHEY, CDR2 SMNVEV (reference sequence). This CDR3 comprises 17 residues. The V segment lost 3 bases and the J segment 2 bases; nucleotides outside the gene matches: 9.

This chain uses TRBV11-2 with TRBJ2-3; D not resolved. Germline CDR1 reads SGHAT; CDR2 reads FQNNGV. The germline V and J ends were trimmed by 3 bases and 2 bases, with 6 bases remaining between them. CDR3 length equals 13 residues. The CDR3: CASSLPDTDTQYF. The CDR3 nucleotides are TGTGCCAGCAGCTTGCCAGACACAGATACGCAGTATTTT.

The V gene is TRBV28, the J gene TRBJ2-1, with 11 positions matching TRBD2. CDR1 MDHEN and CDR2 SYDVKM come from the germline V gene. This CDR3 spans 15 amino acids. The ends lost 6 bases at V and 10 bases at J; junction bases unmatched: 11. The CDR3 loop is CASRSTSGASVEQFF. CDR3 DNA sequence: TGTGCCAGCAGGTCGACTAGCGGGGCGTCCGTCGAGCAGTTCTTC.

The chain joins TRBV7-3 to TRBJ2-5; 13 bases line up with TRBD2. V gave up 6 bases and J gave up 4 bases; unmatched junction bases: 5. CDR3 length: 15 residues. CDR1 and CDR2 (germline): SGHTA, FQGTGA. The CDR3 DNA reads TGTGCCAGCAGACCCGGACTAGCGGGGGCAGAGACCCAGTACTTC. Protein: CASRPGLAGAETQYF.

Only one count was recorded for this clone. This chain joins TRBV14 and TRBJ2-7, with 9 bases matching TRBD1. J was trimmed by 1 base and V by 4 bases; bases with no gene match: 14. Germline values: CDR1 SGHDN, CDR2 FVKESK. The CDR3 runs to 18 residues. CDR3 loop: CASSLRAWLGQGSYEQYF. The DNA of the CDR3 is TGTGCCAGCAGCCTAAGGGCCTGGTTGGGACAGGGATCCTACGAGCAGTACTTC. Drawing the rest from reference TRBV14 and TRBJ2-7, the complete variable domain is EAGVTQFPSHSVIEKGQTVTLRCDPISGHDNLYWYRRVMGKEIKFLLHFVKESKQDESGMPNNRFLAERTGGTYSTLKVQPAELEDSGVYFCASSLRAWLGQGSYEQYFGPGTRLTVT.

This sequence joins TRBV11-2 and TRBJ1-1; D may be TRBD1 (6 bases). The CDR3 runs to 14 residues. In germline, CDR1 is SGHAT, CDR2 FQNNGV. V lost 2 bases and J lost 5, with 12 bases in between. This chain's CDR3 is CASSLKVGATEAFF. DNA for the CDR3: TGTGCCAGCAGCTTAAAGGTGGGGGCGACTGAAGCTTTCTTT.

This chain joins TRBV27 and TRBJ2-2; a weak D match, TRBD1 (6 bases). Trimming took off 5 bases at V and 8 bases at J, with 15 bases between the two ends. This CDR3 contains 14 residues. Germline V gives CDR1 MNHEY, CDR2 SMNVEV (reference sequence). CDR3 DNA sequence: TGTGCCAGCAGTCTCATGACAGGCGAAGGGGAGCTGTTTTTT. It codes for CASSLMTGEGELFF.

The chain recombines TRBV5-4 with TRBJ1-4, with D unresolved. The CDR3 consists of 14 residues. V lost 3 bases, J lost 8 bases, and 14 bases lay in between. Germline values: CDR1 SGHNT, CDR2 YYREEE (reference sequence). CDR3 amino acids: CASSSEGIGEKLFF. In DNA, the CDR3 is TGTGCCAGCAGCTCGGAGGGAATAGGCGAAAAACTGTTTTTT.

J is TRBJ2-7 and V is TRBV6-1, with D uncertain. V shed 3 bases and J shed 0 bases, with 15 bases lying between them. This CDR3 has 16 amino acids. Per the germline V gene, CDR1 is MNHNS and CDR2 is SASEGT. The CDR3, as DNA: TGTGCCAGCAGTGAGAGAATCCCCCGTAGCTCCTACGAGCAGTACGTC. It is translated as CASSERIPRSSYEQYV.

In this sample, this clone turned up once. The J gene is TRBJ1-2, the V gene TRBV7-2; maybe TRBD1 (6 bases). The CDR3 is 13 amino acids. The germline V gene has CDR1 SGHTA and CDR2 FQGNSA. V was clipped by 5 bases and J by 8 bases, with 15 bases between them. The CDR3 sequence is CASSNRDIQGYTF. DNA of the CDR3: TGTGCCAGCAGCAACCGGGACATCCAGGGCTACACCTTC.

This chain links TRBV6-1 with TRBJ2-7; TRBD1 matches 9 bases. The CDR3 totals 17 residues. With V trimmed by 3 bases and J by 5 bases, 14 bases remained unmatched. From germline, CDR1 is MNHNS and CDR2 SASEGT. CDR3 loop: CASSEKTGGWQRDEQYV. DNA of the CDR3: TGTGCCAGCAGTGAGAAGACAGGGGGATGGCAACGGGACGAGCAGTACGTC.

The rearrangement uses TRBV28 and TRBJ2-1; D unresolved. CDR1 is MDHEN and CDR2 is SYDVKM in the germline V gene. V was clipped by 6 bases and J by 8 bases, with 14 bases between them. This CDR3 has 13 amino acids. CDR3: CASRQPRKDEQFF. Written as DNA, the CDR3 is TGTGCCAGCAGACAGCCCAGGAAGGATGAGCAGTTCTTC.

The CDR3 region has the DNA TGTGCCAGCAGCACCTTAACAGGGTTAGGCAATCAGCCCCAGCATTTT. Encoded protein: CASSTLTGLGNQPQHF. The chain couples TRBV7-8 to TRBJ1-5, with D maybe TRBD1 (6 bases). The CDR3 loop spans 16 amino acids. Trimming shortened V by 5 bases and J by 2 bases, and 16 bases separated the two germline ends. The germline CDR1 and CDR2 sequences are SGHVS and FQNEAQ.

The chain links TRBV28 to TRBJ2-3; no reliable D call. Trimming cost V 1 base and J 1 base, with 9 bases left between them. The CDR3 loop spans 15 amino acids. Germline lookup yields CDR1 MDHEN and CDR2 SYDVKM. Written as DNA, the CDR3 is TGTGCCAGCAGTTTATACCTGGGCCGCACAGATACGCAGTATTTT. Protein sequence: CASSLYLGRTDTQYF.

The J gene is TRBJ1-1, the V gene TRBV19; 11 bases match TRBD1. This CDR3 is built from 14 residues. The junction had 9 bases not matched to a gene; V was cut back by 10 bases and J by 5 bases. Germline-derived CDR1 and CDR2 are LNHDA and SQIVND (reference sequence). The CDR3 reads CATGPGQGGTEAFF. DNA of the CDR3: TGTGCCACCGGACCGGGACAGGGGGGAACTGAAGCTTTCTTT.